These T cell receptor beta chains were read from a single sample in a study of shared clonotypes between healthy human individuals. The assay was immunoSEQ multiplex PCR, and TCRdb's table has in-frame clones only and misses some. The data contain under 850,000 clones, 72% of them singletons. Sequencing input: memory CD4+ T cells sorted from blood. Source of these receptors: a woman aged 25 to 45 in good health. CDR3s include the opening cysteine and the closing phenylalanine or tryptophan. Fields, in order: CDR3 length, D gene, J gene, V gene, clone size, CDR3 DNA, CDR3 protein. The D gene is left open where the match is weak. The size of a clone is reported for some rows only, either as once, few or many, or as a class for expanded clones.

14 TRBD1 TRBJ2-3 TRBV9 - TGTGCCAGCAGCGCGGGGACAGGGACAGATACGCAGTATTTT CASSAGTGTDTQYF
13 - TRBJ2-7 TRBV6-4 - TGTGCCAGCAGTGTAAGCGTGGCGTCGGAGCAGTACTTC CASSVSVASEQYF
16 TRBD1 TRBJ1-3 TRBV28 - TGTGCCAGCAGTTTAAGATACAGGGGGAGGTTCGACACCATATATTTT CASSLRYRGRFDTIYF
17 - TRBJ1-5 TRBV14 - TGTGCCAGCAGCCAAGATCGGGCGGGGGTCTACAATCAGCCCCAGCATTTT CASSQDRAGVYNQPQHF
15 - TRBJ2-3 TRBV19 many TGTGCCAGTAGTATCCCAGGCGGGAACGCAGATACGCAGTATTTT CASSIPGGNADTQYF
15 - TRBJ1-2 TRBV5-1 - TGCGCCAGCAGCTTGGCCGGCATAATAGTGGGTGGCTACACCTTC CASSLAGIIVGGYTF
14 TRBD1 TRBJ1-2 TRBV18 - TGTGCCAGCTCACCGTTGGGACAGGAATATGGCTACACCTTC CASSPLGQEYGYTF
15 TRBD2 TRBJ2-3 TRBV14 - TGTGCCAGCAGCCGGACCAGCGGGAGGCTGTATACGCAGTATTTT CASSRTSGRLYTQYF
15 - TRBJ1-4 TRBV6-1 - TGTGCCAGCAGTGAACAGGGTCTAACTAATGAAAAACTGTTTTTT CASSEQGLTNEKLFF
13 - TRBJ1-1 TRBV5-1 - TGCGCCAGCAGCCTAACTGGTGACACTGAAGCTTTCTTT CASSLTGDTEAFF
12 - TRBJ2-1 TRBV28 few TGTGCCAGCCAAGGAGGATACAATGAGCAGTTCTTC CASQGGYNEQFF
12 - TRBJ1-2 TRBV11-2 - TGTGCCAGCAGCTCGGACCCGGGGGGCTACACCTTC CASSSDPGGYTF
15 TRBD1 TRBJ2-7 TRBV10-2 - TGCGCCAGCAGTGAACGGGGACAGGAGGGATACGAGCAGTACTTC CASSERGQEGYEQYF
15 TRBD2 TRBJ2-7 TRBV7-2 - TGTGCCAGCACCCCGCGGACTAGCGGAACCCACGAGCAGTACTTC CASTPRTSGTHEQYF
14 - TRBJ1-5 TRBV27 - TGTGCCAGCAGTTTAACCGGACCAGAGCAGCCCCAGCATTTT CASSLTGPEQPQHF
16 TRBD1 TRBJ2-1 TRBV7-8 once TGTGCCAGCAGCTGGCCCGGGACAGGGTCGAGCAATGAGCAGTTCTTC CASSWPGTGSSNEQFF
14 - TRBJ1-1 TRBV6-4 - TGTGCCAGCAGTGAAAGCTCCGGGGGGCCAAGGGCTTTCTTT CASSESSGGPRAFF
14 - TRBJ1-5 TRBV7-8 few TGTGCCAGCAGCTTGGAGACGGACTATCAGCCCCAGCATTTT CASSLETDYQPQHF
14 - TRBJ2-5 TRBV6-5 - TGTGCCAGCAAACCTTTCGGGCCCCCAGAGACCCAGTACTTC CASKPFGPPETQYF
14 - TRBJ2-7 TRBV30 - TGTGCCTGGAGTTTTGGTCAGGGATTCTACGAGCAGTACTTC CAWSFGQGFYEQYF
13 - TRBJ1-5 TRBV30 - TGTGCCTGGGGAACAGGGCCAGATCAGCCCCAGCATTTT CAWGTGPDQPQHF
13 - TRBJ1-1 TRBV10-3 - TGTGCCATCAGCGGGGGGGCGAACACTGAAGCTTTCTTT CAISGGANTEAFF
13 - TRBJ1-2 TRBV28 - TGTGCCAGCAGTCCACCGCGGAGACGGGGCTACACCTTC CASSPPRRRGYTF
14 - TRBJ2-3 TRBV2 - TGTGCCAGCCGACACGCGGACGTGTCAGATACGCAGTATTTT CASRHADVSDTQYF
11 - TRBJ1-1 TRBV20-1 - TGCAGTGCTAGAGATGGAGCGGAAGCTTTCTTT CSARDGAEAFF
13 - TRBJ2-5 TRBV27 - TGTGCCAGCAGCTCTTACGAGCAAGAGACCCAGTACTTC CASSSYEQETQYF
16 TRBD1 TRBJ1-2 TRBV5-1 - TGCGCCAGCAGCTTGGCACAAGTACAGGGGCTCTATGGCTACACCTTC CASSLAQVQGLYGYTF
15 - TRBJ2-7 TRBV5-1 - TGCGCCAGCAGCTTGCAACACCGTACTACCTACGAGCAGTACTTC CASSLQHRTTYEQYF
14 - TRBJ2-7 TRBV18 - TGTGCCAGCTCACGAAACAGTGACACCTACGAGCAGTACTTC CASSRNSDTYEQYF
16 - TRBJ2-3 TRBV2 few TGTGCCAGCAGTCTATTATTATGGACTACCACAGATACGCAGTATTTT CASSLLLWTTTDTQYF
16 TRBD1 TRBJ1-3 TRBV19 few TGTGCCAGTAGTAAGGGGACAGCTTACTCTGGAAACACCATATATTTT CASSKGTAYSGNTIYF
14 TRBD1 TRBJ1-5 TRBV18 - TGTGCCAGCTCACGAGGACAGGGGGAACAGCCCCAGCATTTT CASSRGQGEQPQHF
15 - TRBJ2-7 TRBV11-2 - TGTGCCAGCAGCTTAGGTCGTCGGAACTCCTACGAGCAGTACTTC CASSLGRRNSYEQYF
17 - TRBJ2-3 TRBV12-2 - TGTGCAAGTCGCTTAGGGGGATCGGGACTGCGCACAGATACGCAGTATTTT CASRLGGSGLRTDTQYF
14 - TRBJ1-1 TRBV11-2 once TGTGCCAGCAGCTTTTGGGGGATGAACACTGAAGCTTTCTTT CASSFWGMNTEAFF
17 - TRBJ2-2 TRBV27 - TGTGCCAGCAGCCGAACCTACAGGGCATTGAACACCGGGGAGCTGTTTTTT CASSRTYRALNTGELFF
14 TRBD1 TRBJ2-7 TRBV7-9 few TGTGCCAGCAGCTTAGAGAGCAGGGGGCACGAGCAGTACTTC CASSLESRGHEQYF
13 - TRBJ1-2 TRBV28 - TGTGCCAGCAGTTTGGACAACAACTATGGCTACACCTTC CASSLDNNYGYTF
15 - TRBJ2-5 TRBV5-4 - TGTGCCAGCAGCAGATACAGGGATGGCCAAGAGACCCAGTACTTC CASSRYRDGQETQYF
16 - TRBJ2-7 TRBV5-1 - TGCGCCAGCAGCTTGGCGGGGAGAAATATGGTCTACGAGCAGTACTTC CASSLAGRNMVYEQYF
14 TRBD2 TRBJ2-3 TRBV29-1 - TGCAGCGTTCTAGCGGGAGGTTGGGCAGATACGCAGTATTTT CSVLAGGWADTQYF
11 - TRBJ2-7 TRBV2 - TGTGCCAGCAGTTTAGGGAACGAGCAGTACTTC CASSLGNEQYF
16 - TRBJ1-5 TRBV7-8 - TGTGCCAGCAGCCCACCGGAGCGGTCGAGCAATCAGCCCCAGCATTTT CASSPPERSSNQPQHF
14 TRBD2 TRBJ2-3 TRBV2 - TGTGCCAGCGCAGGTAGCGGGAGGGCCTCAGGTCTGTATTTT CASAGSGRASGLYF
16 - TRBJ2-3 TRBV28 few TGTGCCAGCAGTGGGGGAAATAGCGGCTTCACAGATACGCAGTATTTT CASSGGNSGFTDTQYF
17 TRBD1 TRBJ2-3 TRBV5-4 - TGTGCCAGCAGCTGGGGTGGACAGGGTCGTTACACAGATACGCAGTATTTT CASSWGGQGRYTDTQYF
14 TRBD2 TRBJ2-2 TRBV19 - TGTGCCAGTAGTACTAGCGGGAACACCGGGGAGCTGTTTTTT CASSTSGNTGELFF
13 TRBD1 TRBJ1-5 TRBV2 - TGTGCCAGCAGGACAGGGAACAATCAGCCCCAGCATTTT CASRTGNNQPQHF
15 - TRBJ2-3 TRBV5-1 - TGCGCCAGCAGCGTATCGGTGGGGGCCAAAGATACGCAGTATTTT CASSVSVGAKDTQYF
13 TRBD2 TRBJ2-5 TRBV10-3 few TGTGCCACGAGCGGGATGGGACAAGAGACCCAGTACTTC CATSGMGQETQYF
11 - TRBJ2-1 TRBV20-1 - TGCAGTGCAGACGGGACTTTTGAGCAGTTCTTC CSADGTFEQFF